This TCR beta chain stems from a study of technical replicates of blood from a handful of donors. V gave up 6 bases and J gave up 5 bases, with 16 bases separating them. The CDR3 consists of 15 residues. Germline V gene sequence: CDR1 SGHAT, CDR2 FQNNGV. The repertoire was sequenced with immunoSEQ multiplex PCR; TCRdb's copy has only in-frame clones and lacks some. Of 65,000 to 85,000 clones in the sample, about 96% were seen once. The V call is TRBV11-2, the J call TRBJ1-4, with a tentative D call TRBD1 (5 bases). This clonotype was sampled from a human donor in good health. Sequencing was performed on T cells isolated from PBMCs. The CDR3 region is CASRRWGEGNEKLFF. The CDR3 region has the DNA TGTGCCAGCAGGAGGTGGGGGGAGGGGAATGAAAAACTGTTTTTT.